This T cell receptor beta chain was captured by sequencing in a study of blood T cell repertoires in COVID-19. Background on the study: From T cells, B-cell-depleted T cells, or PBMCs came the material, which was cDNA or gDNA.

In the original workflow: Using reference gene primer amplification, nucleated cell counts were estimated. TCRdb's table, derived via immunoSEQ multiplex PCR, lists solely in-frame clones and lacks some. For V, J and clone size, that table is used; D and trimming come from the DNA. The repertoire consists of some 200,000 clones, with around 85% occurring once and the leading ten covering roughly 8.2%. J lost 10 bases, V lost 8 bases, and 13 bases had no gene match. The CDR3 totals 13 residues. Germline V CDR1 and CDR2: MDHEN, SYDVKM. The chain joins TRBV28 to TRBJ1-1; the match to TRBD1 covers 7 bases. The sequenced material came from peripheral blood. This TCR derives from an older woman with acute or convalescent COVID-19. The CDR3 region has the DNA TGTGCCAGCGGGGAAAACAGGGGTAGAGGAGCTTTCTTT. It translates to CASGENRGRGAFF.